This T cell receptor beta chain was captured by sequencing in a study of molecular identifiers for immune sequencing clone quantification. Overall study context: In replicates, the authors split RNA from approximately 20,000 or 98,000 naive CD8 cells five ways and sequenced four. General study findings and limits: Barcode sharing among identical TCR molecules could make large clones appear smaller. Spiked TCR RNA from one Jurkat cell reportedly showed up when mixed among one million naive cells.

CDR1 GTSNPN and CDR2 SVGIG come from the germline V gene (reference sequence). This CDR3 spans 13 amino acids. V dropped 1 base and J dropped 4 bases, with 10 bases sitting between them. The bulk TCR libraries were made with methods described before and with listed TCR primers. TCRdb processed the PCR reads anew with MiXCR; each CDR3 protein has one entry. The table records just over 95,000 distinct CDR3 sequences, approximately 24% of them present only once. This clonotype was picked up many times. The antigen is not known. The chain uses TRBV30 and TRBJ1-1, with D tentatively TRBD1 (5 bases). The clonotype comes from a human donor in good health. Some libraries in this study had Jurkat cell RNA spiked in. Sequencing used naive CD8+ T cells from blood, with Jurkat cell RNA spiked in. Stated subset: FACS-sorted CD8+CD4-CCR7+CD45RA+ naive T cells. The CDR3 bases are TGTGCCTGGAGTGAATCCGGGGGCACTGAAGCTTTCTTT. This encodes CAWSESGGTEAFF.